This record covers a single T cell receptor (beta chain). These data come from a study of blood T cell repertoires in COVID-19. V trimming: 4 bases; J trimming: 4 bases; junction bases outside the gene matches: 5. The CDR3 loop spans 14 amino acids. The germline V gene encodes CDR1 LNHDA and CDR2 SQIVND (reference sequence). The data were produced by immunoSEQ multiplex PCR, yet TCRdb's version contains in-frame clones alone and is incomplete. The sample lists 200,000 to 250,000 clones; 80% to 90% were seen once. The sample was PBMCs or T cells enriched from blood (not recorded which). This clonotype originated in a man aged 40-49 years who had recovered from COVID-19. The rearrangement uses TRBV19 and TRBJ1-2; 8 bases are shared with TRBD1. The CDR3 loop reads CASSRGGTGYGYTF. The CDR3 DNA follows: TGTGCCAGTAGTAGAGGCGGGACAGGCTATGGCTACACCTTC.